A selection of T cell receptor beta chains follows, all from one sample in a study of T cells and Merkel cell carcinoma outcomes. Only in-frame clones appear in the TCRdb table, and some are missing; sequencing was by immunoSEQ multiplex PCR. The profile shows about 15,000 clones, 80% to 90% of them singletons. The sequencing sample was made of tumor tissue from Merkel cell carcinoma. The receptors stem from a human donor with Merkel cell carcinoma. Each CDR3 is given with its conserved first and last residue. D genes are given only for firm matches. Rows give clone size only sometimes, using once, few, many, or a class for an expanded clone.

d_call: .
v_call: TRBV20-1
clone_size: .
j_call: TRBJ1-3
cdr3_nt: TGCAGTGCTTGGATTAACACCATATATTTT
cdr3_aa: CSAWINTIYF

d_call: .
v_call: TRBV28
clone_size: .
j_call: TRBJ1-1
cdr3_nt: TGTGCCAGCCCAGGCCGGGAAGACATGAACACTGAAGCTTTCTTT
cdr3_aa: CASPGREDMNTEAFF

d_call: TRBD1
v_call: TRBV4-1
clone_size: .
j_call: TRBJ2-6
cdr3_nt: TGCGCCAGCAGCCTGGGACAGATTACCTCTGGGGCCAACGTCCTGACTTTC
cdr3_aa: CASSLGQITSGANVLTF

d_call: .
v_call: TRBV5-1
clone_size: .
j_call: TRBJ2-7
cdr3_nt: TGCGCCAGCAGCTTGTCGACAGGTAATAACGACGAGCAGTACTTC
cdr3_aa: CASSLSTGNNDEQYF

d_call: TRBD2
v_call: TRBV2
clone_size: .
j_call: TRBJ2-1
cdr3_nt: TGTGCCAGCACCGCTTTTTGGCGGGAGGGCCGGTATGAGCAGTTCTTC
cdr3_aa: CASTAFWREGRYEQFF

d_call: .
v_call: TRBV2
clone_size: .
j_call: TRBJ2-3
cdr3_nt: TGTGCCAGCAGTGAGGACGGTACGCAGTATTTT
cdr3_aa: CASSEDGTQYF

d_call: .
v_call: TRBV7-9
clone_size: .
j_call: TRBJ1-2
cdr3_nt: TGTGCCAGCAGCTTCGGGGACTATGGCTACACCTTC
cdr3_aa: CASSFGDYGYTF

d_call: TRBD2
v_call: TRBV9
clone_size: .
j_call: TRBJ2-5
cdr3_nt: TGTGCCAGCAGCGTAGGGGTAGCGGGGGGGCAAGAGACCCAGTACTTC
cdr3_aa: CASSVGVAGGQETQYF

d_call: .
v_call: TRBV5-8
clone_size: .
j_call: TRBJ2-5
cdr3_nt: TGTGCCAGCAGCCTGGACTCAGGGACCCAGTACTTC
cdr3_aa: CASSLDSGTQYF

d_call: .
v_call: TRBV6-6
clone_size: .
j_call: TRBJ2-2
cdr3_nt: TGTGCCACAACAGCTGCCGGGGAGCTGTTTTTT
cdr3_aa: CATTAAGELFF

d_call: .
v_call: TRBV6-5
clone_size: .
j_call: TRBJ1-5
cdr3_nt: TGTGCCAGCAGTCAAGAGGGGCAGGGACAGCCCCAGCATTTT
cdr3_aa: CASSQEGQGQPQHF

d_call: .
v_call: TRBV19
clone_size: .
j_call: TRBJ2-7
cdr3_nt: TGTGCCAGTAGTAAGGAGGGGGGACACTCCTACGAGCAGTACTTC
cdr3_aa: CASSKEGGHSYEQYF

d_call: TRBD1
v_call: TRBV6-1
clone_size: .
j_call: TRBJ2-5
cdr3_nt: TGTGCCAGCAGTGAAATGAGGACAGGACAAGAGACCCAGTACTTC
cdr3_aa: CASSEMRTGQETQYF

d_call: .
v_call: TRBV6-6
clone_size: .
j_call: TRBJ1-5
cdr3_nt: TGTGCCACCCAGCCCGCAGGGGATTATAAGCCCCAGCATTTT
cdr3_aa: CATQPAGDYKPQHF

d_call: .
v_call: TRBV6-4
clone_size: .
j_call: TRBJ1-5
cdr3_nt: TGTGCCAGCAGTGAATTTGGACAGCCGAATCAGCCCCAGCATTTT
cdr3_aa: CASSEFGQPNQPQHF

d_call: TRBD2
v_call: TRBV9
clone_size: .
j_call: TRBJ2-7
cdr3_nt: TGTGCCAGCAGCTCTGGACTAGCGGGACCCTACGAGCAGTACTTC
cdr3_aa: CASSSGLAGPYEQYF

d_call: TRBD1
v_call: TRBV7-8
clone_size: few
j_call: TRBJ1-1
cdr3_nt: TGTGCCAGCAGCCAAACAGGGGGATCGAACACTGAAGCTTTCTTT
cdr3_aa: CASSQTGGSNTEAFF

d_call: TRBD1
v_call: TRBV7-2
clone_size: .
j_call: TRBJ1-1
cdr3_nt: TGTGCCAGCAGCTTAAACAGGGGGAACACTGAAGCTTTCTTT
cdr3_aa: CASSLNRGNTEAFF

d_call: .
v_call: TRBV5-1
clone_size: .
j_call: TRBJ2-7
cdr3_nt: TGCGCCAGCTCTCCCACACCCTTAGTCGACGAGCAGTACTTC
cdr3_aa: CASSPTPLVDEQYF

d_call: .
v_call: TRBV4-1
clone_size: .
j_call: TRBJ1-4
cdr3_nt: TGCGCCAGCTTGGGGCAAAGGGAAAAACTGTTTTTT
cdr3_aa: CASLGQREKLFF

d_call: .
v_call: TRBV5-1
clone_size: .
j_call: TRBJ1-1
cdr3_nt: TGCGCCAGCAGCTCAGTCAGCGGAACTGAAGCTTTCTTT
cdr3_aa: CASSSVSGTEAFF

d_call: .
v_call: TRBV27
clone_size: once
j_call: TRBJ2-7
cdr3_nt: TGTGCCAGCAGTCCGACATCGGCGGGCGAGCAGTACTTC
cdr3_aa: CASSPTSAGEQYF

d_call: .
v_call: TRBV19
clone_size: .
j_call: TRBJ1-2
cdr3_nt: TGTGCCAGTAGTATTTCCCCCCAACTCGGCTACACCTTC
cdr3_aa: CASSISPQLGYTF

d_call: .
v_call: TRBV7-6
clone_size: .
j_call: TRBJ1-1
cdr3_nt: TGTGCCAGCAGCTTAGGTTACGAGACTGAAGCTTTCTTT
cdr3_aa: CASSLGYETEAFF

d_call: TRBD1
v_call: TRBV7-9
clone_size: .
j_call: TRBJ1-3
cdr3_nt: TGTGCCAGCAGCGCCGACAGGGGTGTTGGAAACACCATATATTTT
cdr3_aa: CASSADRGVGNTIYF

d_call: TRBD1
v_call: TRBV2
clone_size: once
j_call: TRBJ1-5
cdr3_nt: TGTGCCAGGCTCAGGGGGAGGAAAGATCAGCCCCAGCATTTT
cdr3_aa: CARLRGRKDQPQHF

d_call: TRBD1
v_call: TRBV27
clone_size: .
j_call: TRBJ1-1
cdr3_nt: TGTGCCAGCAGTTTATGGCAGGGGGGAACTCCAGGGGAAGCTTTCTTT
cdr3_aa: CASSLWQGGTPGEAFF

d_call: TRBD1
v_call: TRBV6-5
clone_size: .
j_call: TRBJ1-4
cdr3_nt: TGTGCCAGCAGGGGACAGGGGGCAGGAAAACTGTTTTTT
cdr3_aa: CASRGQGAGKLFF

d_call: .
v_call: TRBV19
clone_size: .
j_call: TRBJ2-3
cdr3_nt: TGTGCCAGTAGTACCCCCCAGCAGGAGGGTTGGGGAGATACGCAGTATTTT
cdr3_aa: CASSTPQQEGWGDTQYF

d_call: TRBD2
v_call: TRBV7-8
clone_size: .
j_call: TRBJ2-7
cdr3_nt: TGTGCCAGCAGCTTAGCCCCCGGCGGGGGGCCTTCGGGCTACGAGCAGTACTTC
cdr3_aa: CASSLAPGGGPSGYEQYF

d_call: .
v_call: TRBV6-1
clone_size: .
j_call: TRBJ1-2
cdr3_nt: TGTGCCAGCAACTACCGGCAGGGTTCCTATGGCTACACCTTC
cdr3_aa: CASNYRQGSYGYTF

d_call: TRBD1
v_call: TRBV2
clone_size: .
j_call: TRBJ1-1
cdr3_nt: TGTGCCAGCAGGCCCAGGGGGCCATTGAACACTGAAGCTTTCTTT
cdr3_aa: CASRPRGPLNTEAFF

d_call: .
v_call: TRBV2
clone_size: few
j_call: TRBJ2-1
cdr3_nt: TGTGCCAGCAGTGAGCTTAATGAGCAGTTCTTC
cdr3_aa: CASSELNEQFF

d_call: .
v_call: TRBV18
clone_size: .
j_call: TRBJ1-1
cdr3_nt: TGTGCCAGCTCACTACTTAGGGGTACGACTGAAGCTTTCTTT
cdr3_aa: CASSLLRGTTEAFF

d_call: .
v_call: TRBV19
clone_size: once
j_call: TRBJ2-1
cdr3_nt: TGTGCCAGTAGTAGGGGGTCCTACAATGAGCAGTTCTTC
cdr3_aa: CASSRGSYNEQFF

d_call: TRBD1
v_call: TRBV27
clone_size: .
j_call: TRBJ2-7
cdr3_nt: TGTGCCAGCAGTAAACAGGGGCTATCCTACGAGCAGTACTTC
cdr3_aa: CASSKQGLSYEQYF

d_call: .
v_call: TRBV9
clone_size: .
j_call: TRBJ1-2
cdr3_nt: TGTGCCAGCAGCGCCCCTTTTGGGGGCTTAGATGGCTACACCTTC
cdr3_aa: CASSAPFGGLDGYTF

d_call: .
v_call: TRBV4-1
clone_size: .
j_call: TRBJ1-5
cdr3_nt: TGCGCCAGCAGCCAAGATAGAGCCAGGGGAACAAATCAGCCCCAGCATTTT
cdr3_aa: CASSQDRARGTNQPQHF

d_call: .
v_call: TRBV30
clone_size: once
j_call: TRBJ1-5
cdr3_nt: TGTGCCTGGAGTGTACAACTGCTCAGCAAGCCCCAGCATTTT
cdr3_aa: CAWSVQLLSKPQHF

d_call: .
v_call: TRBV5-5
clone_size: .
j_call: TRBJ2-2
cdr3_nt: TGTGCCAGCAGCAAACCGGGACGGATAAACACCGGGGAGCTGTTTTTT
cdr3_aa: CASSKPGRINTGELFF

d_call: TRBD2
v_call: TRBV11-3
clone_size: .
j_call: TRBJ2-1
cdr3_nt: TGTGCCAGCAGCCTGACTAGCGGGGGTGGTGAGCAGTTCTTC
cdr3_aa: CASSLTSGGGEQFF

d_call: .
v_call: TRBV28
clone_size: .
j_call: TRBJ2-7
cdr3_nt: TGTGCCAGCTCCGGGGCGGAATACGAGCAGTACTTC
cdr3_aa: CASSGAEYEQYF